Presented here are 23 T cell receptor beta chains from one specimen sequenced in a study of identical twins. TCRdb recomputed calls from the 5' RACE reads with MiXCR, one row per CDR3 protein. The table lists 550,000 to 800,000 distinct CDR3 sequences, around 7.5% of them singletons, with about 1.6% in the top ten. The data also belong to a second study, concerning yellow fever vaccine responses in identical twins.

What was sequenced was PBMCs. Receptor source: a young woman in good health.

The chain uses TRBV10-3 and TRBJ2-5, with D unresolved. Germline CDR1 ENHRY, CDR2 SYGVKD. V lost 7 bases, J lost 5 bases, and 8 bases lay in between. The CDR3 contains 11 residues. CDR3 in amino acids: CAITDGETQYF. Written as DNA, the CDR3 is TGTGCCATCACGGATGGGGAGACCCAGTACTTC.

The chain is built from TRBV11-2 and TRBJ1-1, with 8 bases fitting TRBD1. The ends lost 4 bases at V and 1 base at J; junction bases unmatched: 8. CDR3 size: 16 residues. Per the germline V gene, CDR1 is SGHAT and CDR2 is FQNNGV. The CDR3 DNA reads TGTGCCAGCAGCTCCCGACAGGGGCAGGGGAACACTGAAGCTTTCTTT. This encodes CASSSRQGQGNTEAFF.

This chain connects TRBV29-1 to TRBJ1-1; TRBD1 is a possible D gene (6 bases). This CDR3 has 13 amino acids. CDR1 is SQVTM and CDR2 is ANQGSEA in the germline V gene. The V end lost 6 bases, the J end lost 2 bases, and 13 bases lay between the germline ends. The CDR3 DNA reads as TGCAGCGTGGGGGGGCGGCTTAACACTGAAGCTTTCTTT. Residues: CSVGGRLNTEAFF.

A few counts support this clonotype. The chain is built from TRBV5-1 and TRBJ1-1; a possible D gene is TRBD1 (6 bases). V dropped 1 base and J dropped 5 bases, with 15 bases sitting between them. CDR1 is SGHRS and CDR2 is YFSETQ in the germline V gene. This CDR3 spans 15 amino acids. The CDR3 loop is CASSLLGKRGTEAFF. The CDR3 coding sequence is TGCGCCAGCAGCTTGTTGGGTAAAAGGGGGACTGAAGCTTTCTTT.

This clonotype was seen only a few times. The CDR3 bases are TGCAGTGCTTCAGCGGACTATGGCTACACCTTC. Amino acid sequence: CSASADYGYTF. The chain combines TRBV20-1 with TRBJ1-2, with unresolved D. Germline CDR1 is DFQATT and CDR2 is SNEGSKA (reference sequence). The CDR3 loop spans 11 amino acids. The ends were cut back, 5 bases at V and 3 bases at J, with 7 bases in the middle.

Many counts were recorded for this clonotype. The genes are TRBV6-1 and TRBJ2-7, with a weak D call TRBD2 (6 bases). V was trimmed by 4 bases and J by 2 bases, leaving 9 bases between them. Germline-derived CDR1 and CDR2 are MNHNS and SASEGT. This CDR3 has 13 amino acids. CDR3 amino acids: CASSGGTTYEQYF. The DNA of the CDR3 is TGTGCCAGCAGTGGCGGGACGACCTACGAGCAGTACTTC.

The chain carries TRBV6-2 or TRBV6-3 and TRBJ2-7; 10 positions match TRBD1. Germline values: CDR1 MNHEY, CDR2 SVGEGT. V lost 4 bases to trimming and J lost 4 bases; unmatched junction nucleotides: 4. The length of the CDR3 is 14 residues. For the CDR3, the DNA is TGTGCCAGCAGTTGGGGACAGGGGACATACGAGCAGTACGTC. Its translation is CASSWGQGTYEQYV.

This clonotype showed up just a few times. This rearrangement joins TRBV10-3 to TRBJ1-4, with 7 bases matching TRBD1. J was trimmed by 4 bases and V by 10 bases; bases with no gene match: 3. Germline CDR1 reads ENHRY; CDR2 reads SYGVKD. The CDR3 extends over 12 amino acids. CDR3 bases: TGTGCCACCGCAGGGGGTAATGAAAAACTGTTTTTT. It is translated as CATAGGNEKLFF.

This clonotype was detected many times. The chain joins TRBV5-1 to TRBJ2-3; no reliable D call. V lost 4 bases to trimming and J lost 2 bases, with 11 bases between them. This CDR3 has 14 amino acids. Germline V lookup: CDR1 SGHRS, CDR2 YFSETQ. The CDR3 sequence is CASSQRPHTDTQYF. CDR3 sequence (DNA): TGCGCCAGCAGCCAGAGACCCCACACAGATACGCAGTATTTT.

Notes on this clonotype: Possible read error: a much larger clone is one base away. The genes are TRBV7-8 and TRBJ2-1; 9 bases are a match to TRBD2. This CDR3 is 18 amino acids long. Germline V gene lookup returns CDR1 SGHVS and CDR2 FQNEAQ. The CDR3 DNA reads TGTGCCAGCAGCTTAGGGGGACTAGCCGCGAGCTCCTACAATGAGCACTTCTTC. Translation gives CASSLGGLAASSYNEHFF.

Concerning this clonotype: This may stem from a read error, because a much larger clone lies one nucleotide away. V gene TRBV11-3 combines with J gene TRBJ2-1; 9 positions agree with TRBD2. CDR1 is SGHNT and CDR2 is YENEEA in the germline V gene. The CDR3 covers 15 residues. Here the CDR3 reads CASSPYSGSGVEQLF. In DNA, the CDR3 is TGTGCCAGCAGCCCCTATAGCGGGAGCGGGGTTGAGCAGCTCTTC.

In its sample, this clonotype was seen many times. This CDR3 reads CASSYSLAGGPRTGELFF. The CDR3 region has the DNA TGTGCCAGCAGTTACTCGCTAGCGGGAGGGCCCAGGACCGGGGAGCTGTTTTTT. This rearrangement joins TRBV6-5 to TRBJ2-2; 12 positions agree with TRBD2. Germline values: CDR1 MNHEY, CDR2 SVGAGI. Unmatched junction bases numbered 7, after V lost 0 bases and J lost 5 bases. The CDR3 covers 18 residues.

This clonotype was observed a handful of times. V gene TRBV10-3 combines with J gene TRBJ1-6; TRBD1 aligns across 10 bases. CDR1 is ENHRY, CDR2 SYGVKD, per germline. With V trimmed by 0 bases and J by 5 bases, 7 bases remained unmatched. This CDR3 is 18 amino acids long. The CDR3: CAISESIVDRGNNSPLHF. The CDR3, as DNA: TGTGCCATCAGTGAGTCTATCGTGGACAGGGGGAATAATTCACCCCTCCACTTT.

This clonotype was observed many times. The chain employs TRBV7-9 and TRBJ2-3, with 9 bases matching TRBD2. Germline lookup yields CDR1 SEHNR and CDR2 FQNEAQ (reference sequence). J gave up 2 bases and V 1 base, and 7 bases lay outside the gene matches. The CDR3 extends over 17 amino acids. The CDR3 nucleotides are TGTGCCAGCAGCTTAGGATTAGCGGGGGCGCTCACAGATACGCAGTATTTT. Translation: CASSLGLAGALTDTQYF. Combining the CDR3 with reference TRBV7-9 and TRBJ2-3 gives the whole variable domain DTGVSQNPRHKITKRGQNVTFRCDPISEHNRLYWYRQTLGQGPEFLTYFQNEAQLEKSRLLSDRFSAERPKGSFSTLEIQRTEQGDSAMYLCASSLGLAGALTDTQYFGPGTRLTVL.

This clonotype was seen ten or more times. The rearrangement uses TRBV4-1 and TRBJ2-7, with no clear D. Germline V gene sequence: CDR1 MGHRA, CDR2 YSYEKL. Deletions cut 1 base from V and 4 bases from J, with 8 bases between. This CDR3 region has 13 residues. CDR3 in DNA: TGCGCCAGCAGCCAAGGGCCGAGGTACGAGCAGTACGTC. Its protein product is CASSQGPRYEQYV.

The sample holds a few counts of this clonotype. The chain recombines TRBV28 with TRBJ1-2; D is unresolved. The CDR3 sequence is 16 residues long. Germline V gene sequence: CDR1 MDHEN, CDR2 SYDVKM. The V gene lost 0 bases and the J gene lost 1 base, with 12 bases spanning the gap. The CDR3 bases are TGTGCCAGCAGTTTATGGTTTTGGCGAAGTAACTATGGCTACACCTTC. Translated: CASSLWFWRSNYGYTF.

The chain carries TRBV5-6 and TRBJ1-6; 7 nucleotides align to TRBD1. V lost 1 base and J lost 9; bases outside the gene matches: 7. The CDR3 sequence is 15 residues long. The germline gives CDR1 SGHDT, CDR2 YYEEEE. As DNA, the CDR3 is TGTGCCAGCAGCTTGACCGGGACAGCGGCTTCACCCCTCCACTTT. It is translated as CASSLTGTAASPLHF.

The sample holds a few counts of this clonotype. The chain joins TRBV3-1 to TRBJ1-2, with D uncertain. The germline V and J ends were trimmed by 0 bases and 4 bases, with 9 bases remaining between them. The CDR3 runs to 14 residues. Germline CDR1 is LGHDT and CDR2 is YNNKEL (reference sequence). The CDR3 loop reads CASSQERVPYGYTF. The DNA for the CDR3 is TGTGCCAGCAGCCAAGAACGGGTGCCCTATGGCTACACCTTC.

The chain has TRBV29-1 and TRBJ1-1, with D perhaps matching TRBD1 (6 bases). This CDR3 has 14 amino acids. Germline CDR1 is SQVTM and CDR2 is ANQGSEA. V lost 1 base and J lost 5, with 14 bases in between. As DNA, the CDR3 is TGCAGCGTTGAAGCAGAAGGGGGGATGACTGAAGCTTTCTTT. Translation gives CSVEAEGGMTEAFF. The variable domain in full, with the rest retrieved from reference TRBV29-1 and TRBJ1-1, is SAVISQKPSRDICQRGTSLTIQCQVDSQVTMMFWYRQQPGQSLTLIATANQGSEATYESGFVIDKFPISRPNLTFSTLTVSNMSPEDSSIYLCSVEAEGGMTEAFFGQGTRLTVV.

This clonotype was counted many times. This CDR3 reads CASSESGTANTGELFF. In nucleotides, the CDR3 is TGCGCCAGCAGTGAGTCCGGGACAGCGAACACCGGGGAGCTGTTTTTT. This chain connects TRBV10-1 to TRBJ2-2; 7 positions agree with TRBD1. CDR3 length: 16 residues. With 0 bases clipped from V and 0 bases from J, the junction kept 1 base outside the gene matches. The V gene's germline CDR1 is WNHNN and CDR2 SYGVQD (reference sequence).

This clonotype was observed a handful of times. The chain couples TRBV20-1 to TRBJ2-5; D is perhaps TRBD2 (7 bases). Trimming shortened V by 3 bases and J by 5 bases, and 22 bases separated the two germline ends. CDR3 length: 16 amino acids. The germline V gene encodes CDR1 DFQATT and CDR2 SNEGSKA (reference sequence). The CDR3 nucleotides read TGCAGTGCTAGGGGCCCCGGCGGGGGCGATCACGAGACCCAGTACTTC. This codes for CSARGPGGGDHETQYF.

This clonotype was seen a few times. V usage is TRBV9 and J usage is TRBJ2-3; 9 nucleotides agree with TRBD2. The CDR3 runs to 16 residues. The V and J ends lost 4 bases and 1 base, in that order; junction bases with no gene match: 7. CDR1 is SGDLS, CDR2 YYNGEE, per germline. CDR3 DNA: TGTGCCAGCAGCTCATTTAGGACTAGCGGCACAGATACGCAGTATTTT. Translation: CASSSFRTSGTDTQYF.

The chain uses TRBV28 and TRBJ1-4, with D maybe TRBD1 (5 bases). V lost 4 bases to trimming and J lost 8 bases, with 17 bases between them. The CDR3 runs 15 residues. From germline, CDR1 is MDHEN and CDR2 SYDVKM. The CDR3, as DNA: TGTGCCAGCAGTTCAGCGATGGGGGGGAACGAAAAACTGTTTTTT. This sequence encodes CASSSAMGGNEKLFF.